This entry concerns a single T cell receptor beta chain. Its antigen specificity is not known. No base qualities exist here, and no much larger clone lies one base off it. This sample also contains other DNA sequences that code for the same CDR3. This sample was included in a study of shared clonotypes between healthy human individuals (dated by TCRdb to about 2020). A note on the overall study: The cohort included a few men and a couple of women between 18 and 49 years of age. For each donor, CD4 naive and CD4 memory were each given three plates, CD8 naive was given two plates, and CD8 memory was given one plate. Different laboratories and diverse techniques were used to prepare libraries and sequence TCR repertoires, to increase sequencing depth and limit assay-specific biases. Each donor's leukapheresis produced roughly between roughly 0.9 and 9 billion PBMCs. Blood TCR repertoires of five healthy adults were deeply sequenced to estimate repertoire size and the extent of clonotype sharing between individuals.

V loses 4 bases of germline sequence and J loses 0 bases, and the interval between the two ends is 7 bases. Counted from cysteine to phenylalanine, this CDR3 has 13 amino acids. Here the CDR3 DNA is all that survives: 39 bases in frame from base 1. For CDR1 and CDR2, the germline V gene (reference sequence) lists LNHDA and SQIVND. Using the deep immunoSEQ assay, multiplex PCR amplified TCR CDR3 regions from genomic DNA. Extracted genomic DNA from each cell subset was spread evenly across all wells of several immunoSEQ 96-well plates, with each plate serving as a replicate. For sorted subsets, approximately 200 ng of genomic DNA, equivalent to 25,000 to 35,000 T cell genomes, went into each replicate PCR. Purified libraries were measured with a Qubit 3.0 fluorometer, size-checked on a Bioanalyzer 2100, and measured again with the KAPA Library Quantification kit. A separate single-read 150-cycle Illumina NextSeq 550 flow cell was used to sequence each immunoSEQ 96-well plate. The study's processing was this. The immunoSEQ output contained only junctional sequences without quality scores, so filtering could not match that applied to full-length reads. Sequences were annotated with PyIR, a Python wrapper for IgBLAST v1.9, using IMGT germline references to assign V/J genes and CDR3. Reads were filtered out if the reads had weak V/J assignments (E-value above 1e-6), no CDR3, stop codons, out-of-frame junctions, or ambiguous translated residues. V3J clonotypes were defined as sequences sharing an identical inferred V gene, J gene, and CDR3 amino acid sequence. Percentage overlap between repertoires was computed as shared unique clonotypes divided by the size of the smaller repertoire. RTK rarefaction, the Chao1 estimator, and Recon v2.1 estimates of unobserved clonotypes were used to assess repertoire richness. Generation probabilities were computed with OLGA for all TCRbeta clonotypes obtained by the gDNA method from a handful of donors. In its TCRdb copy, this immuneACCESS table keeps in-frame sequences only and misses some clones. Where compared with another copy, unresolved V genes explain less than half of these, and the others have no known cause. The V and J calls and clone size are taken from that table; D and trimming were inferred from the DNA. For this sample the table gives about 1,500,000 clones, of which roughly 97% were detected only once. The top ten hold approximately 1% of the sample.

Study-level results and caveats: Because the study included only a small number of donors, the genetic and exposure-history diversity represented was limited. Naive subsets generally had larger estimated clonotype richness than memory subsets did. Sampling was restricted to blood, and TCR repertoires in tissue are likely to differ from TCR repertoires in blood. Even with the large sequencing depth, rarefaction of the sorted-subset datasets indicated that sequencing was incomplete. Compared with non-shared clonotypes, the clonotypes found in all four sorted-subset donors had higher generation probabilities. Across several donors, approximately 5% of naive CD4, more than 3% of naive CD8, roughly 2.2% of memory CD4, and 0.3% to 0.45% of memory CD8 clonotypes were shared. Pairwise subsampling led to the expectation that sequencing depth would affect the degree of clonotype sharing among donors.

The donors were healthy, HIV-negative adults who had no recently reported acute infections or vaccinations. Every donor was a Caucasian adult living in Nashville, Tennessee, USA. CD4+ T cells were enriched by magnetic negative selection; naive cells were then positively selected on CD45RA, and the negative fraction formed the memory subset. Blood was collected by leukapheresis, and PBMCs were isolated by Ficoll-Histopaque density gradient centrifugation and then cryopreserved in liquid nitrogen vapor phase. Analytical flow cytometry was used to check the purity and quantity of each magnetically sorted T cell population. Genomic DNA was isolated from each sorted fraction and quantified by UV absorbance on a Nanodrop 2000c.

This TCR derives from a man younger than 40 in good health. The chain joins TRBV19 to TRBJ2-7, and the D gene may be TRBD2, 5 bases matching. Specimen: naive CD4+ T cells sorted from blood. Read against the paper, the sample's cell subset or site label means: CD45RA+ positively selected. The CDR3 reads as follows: CASSTGSSYEQYF. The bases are TGTGCCAGTAGTACTGGGAGCTCCTACGAGCAGTACTTC.